The 20 T cell receptor beta chains in this list originate from one sample, sequenced in a study of cytotoxic CD8 clonotypes in ibrutinib-treated CLL. Using immunoSEQ multiplex PCR, the repertoire was profiled, and TCRdb retains in-frame clones only, with some absent. The sample has roughly 16,000 clones; approximately 58% are singletons. The sequencing here drew on PBMCs, taken before ibrutinib treatment. These receptors came from a human donor with chronic lymphocytic leukemia.

This clone was seen more than once but under ten times. The chain is built from TRBV28 and TRBJ2-3, with D perhaps given as TRBD1 or TRBD2 (5 bases each). In germline, CDR1 is MDHEN, CDR2 SYDVKM. V lost 6 bases and J lost 1, with 11 bases in between. CDR3 size: 14 residues. The CDR3 nucleotides read TGTGCCAGCAGGGCTGGGGGACGCACAGATACGCAGTATTTT. Encoded protein: CASRAGGRTDTQYF.

This chain links TRBV19 with TRBJ1-1, with D possibly matching TRBD1 (5 bases). In germline, CDR1 is LNHDA, CDR2 SQIVND (reference sequence). V shed 8 bases and J shed 7 bases, with 20 bases lying between them. The CDR3 runs 14 residues. This CDR3 reads CASCRGWGFNEAFF. The CDR3 DNA sequence: TGTGCCAGTTGTCGGGGGTGGGGGTTTAATGAAGCTTTCTTT.

The chain uses TRBV9 and TRBJ1-1; D ambiguous. Germline-derived CDR1 and CDR2 are SGDLS and YYNGEE. V lost 0 bases and J lost 1, with 7 bases in between. This CDR3 comprises 14 residues. Here the CDR3 DNA reads TGTGCCAGCAGCGTAGTTCCTGAGAACACTGAAGCTTTCTTT. Translation gives CASSVVPENTEAFF. Drawing the rest from reference TRBV9 and TRBJ1-1, the complete variable domain is DSGVTQTPKHLITATGQRVTLRCSPRSGDLSVYWYQQSLDQGLQFLIQYYNGEERAKGNILERFSAQQFPDLHSELNLSSLELGDSALYFCASSVVPENTEAFFGQGTRLTVV.

This chain joins TRBV5-1 and TRBJ2-3, with D uncertain. V was clipped by 2 bases and J by 2 bases, with 12 bases between them. The germline V gene has CDR1 SGHRS and CDR2 YFSETQ. The CDR3 length is 15 residues. This chain's CDR3 is CASSFEDRITDTQYF. CDR3 DNA: TGCGCCAGCAGCTTCGAGGACCGTATCACAGATACGCAGTATTTT.

In its sample, this clone was seen a few times. The chain has TRBV6-1 and TRBJ2-1, with D maybe TRBD2 (6 bases). The CDR3 has 13 residues. The V end was cut by 5 bases, the J end by 6 bases, with 11 bases between. The germline V gene encodes CDR1 MNHNS and CDR2 SASEGT. CDR3 nucleotides: TGTGCCAGCAGTCAAGGAGGGTCCAATGAGCAGTTCTTC. It specifies CASSQGGSNEQFF.

This chain uses TRBV5-1 with TRBJ2-2; 7 positions match TRBD1. Looked up from germline, CDR1 is SGHRS and CDR2 is YFSETQ. This CDR3 comprises 16 residues. After removal of 0 bases from V and 5 bases from J, the junction contained 7 bases not matched to a gene. The CDR3 DNA is TGCGCCAGCAGCTTGGAAATAGGGACAGTTACCGGGGAGCTGTTTTTT. It is translated as CASSLEIGTVTGELFF.

The J gene is TRBJ2-3, the V gene TRBV5-1; 7 nucleotides align to TRBD2. V lost 3 bases to trimming and J lost 6 bases; unmatched junction nucleotides: 7. This CDR3 is built from 14 residues. CDR1 is SGHRS and CDR2 is YFSETQ in the germline V gene. CDR3 sequence reads: CASSSGTTADTQYF. The CDR3 bases are TGCGCCAGCAGCTCCGGGACTACCGCCGATACGCAGTATTTT.

This chain joins TRBV9 and TRBJ2-1, with D possibly being TRBD2 (5 bases). Germline V gene lookup returns CDR1 SGDLS and CDR2 YYNGEE. There are 8 residues in the CDR3. Trimming stripped 7 bases from V and 15 bases from J, with 8 bases between. Written as DNA, the CDR3 is TGTGCCAGCGGGAGTGGGTTCTTC. Protein sequence: CASGSGFF.

This chain joins TRBV7-2 and TRBJ1-1; D perhaps matches TRBD1 (6 bases). The CDR3 is 15 amino acids. The V end lost 1 base, the J end lost 0 bases, and 9 bases lay between the germline ends. Germline loops: CDR1 SGHTA, CDR2 FQGNSA. CDR3 loop: CASSLVGGMNTEAFF. CDR3 in DNA: TGTGCCAGCAGCTTAGTTGGGGGCATGAACACTGAAGCTTTCTTT.

The chain is built from TRBV28 and TRBJ1-6, with D perhaps matching TRBD1 (5 bases). Per the germline V gene, CDR1 is MDHEN and CDR2 is SYDVKM. With 3 bases removed from V and 8 bases from J, the gap between germline ends came to 17 bases. CDR3 length: 16 residues. CDR3 residues: CASSLRDLKGYSPLHF. The DNA for the CDR3 is TGTGCCAGCAGTTTGCGGGACTTAAAGGGCTATTCACCCCTCCACTTT.

V is TRBV29-1 and J is TRBJ2-1, with D perhaps being TRBD1 or TRBD2 (6 bases each). Trimming took 7 bases from V and 7 from J, leaving 20 bases between them. Germline V gene lookup returns CDR1 SQVTM and CDR2 ANQGSEA. CDR3 length: 14 amino acids. The CDR3 here is CSGRVGGWSNEQFF. For the CDR3, the DNA is TGCAGCGGTAGAGTGGGGGGCTGGTCGAATGAGCAGTTCTTC.

The rearrangement uses TRBV5-1 and TRBJ1-1, with 7 nucleotides matching TRBD1. Trimming at V came to 0 bases and at J to 3 bases, leaving 2 bases not matched to a gene. Germline V gene lookup returns CDR1 SGHRS and CDR2 YFSETQ. The CDR3 length is 14 residues. CDR3 sequence (DNA): TGCGCCAGCAGCTTGGGGGGACAGTACACTGAAGCTTTCTTT. It yields the protein CASSLGGQYTEAFF. Supplemented by reference TRBV5-1 and TRBJ1-1, the full variable domain reads KAGVTQTPRYLIKTRGQQVTLSCSPISGHRSVSWYQQTPGQGLQFLFEYFSETQRNKGNFPGRFSGRQFSNSRSEMNVSTLELGDSALYLCASSLGGQYTEAFFGQGTRLTVV.

The genes are TRBV11-2 and TRBJ1-1; D might be TRBD1 (5 bases). V was cut by 5 bases and J by 2 bases, with 15 bases left in between. The V gene's germline CDR1 is SGHAT and CDR2 FQNNGV. The CDR3 is 15 residues long. DNA for the CDR3: TGTGCCAGCAGCCGCTTAGCCAGGGTTAACACTGAAGCTTTCTTT. Encoded protein: CASSRLARVNTEAFF.

The chain couples TRBV10-1 to TRBJ2-1; a weak D match, TRBD1 (6 bases). This CDR3 has 11 amino acids. Germline CDR1 and CDR2: WNHNN and SYGVQD (reference sequence). With 3 bases removed from V and 10 bases from J, the gap between germline ends came to 7 bases. The CDR3 DNA reads as TGCGCCAGCAGTGAAGACAGGGAGCAGTTCTTC. This gives the protein CASSEDREQFF.

Only a few counts were recorded for this clone. The chain has TRBV6-1 and TRBJ1-4; no clear D. Germline V gene sequence: CDR1 MNHNS, CDR2 SASEGT. The CDR3 contains 14 residues. Trimming took off 3 bases at V and 7 bases at J, with 12 bases between the two ends. Here the CDR3 DNA reads TGTGCCAGCAGTGATTGGGATGAGGGTGAAAAACTGTTTTTT. The encoded protein is CASSDWDEGEKLFF.

V usage is TRBV10-3 and J usage is TRBJ2-5; 8 nucleotides line up with TRBD2. This CDR3 contains 11 residues. The germline gives CDR1 ENHRY, CDR2 SYGVKD. Trimming took 11 bases from V and 5 from J; bases not matched to a gene: 4. Written as DNA, the CDR3 is TGTGCCTCCCGGGAGGGGGAGACCCAGTACTTC. Translation gives CASREGETQYF.

The table lists this clone with a count of one. The chain carries TRBV27 and TRBJ2-6; tentatively, D is TRBD1 (5 bases). Deletions cut 5 bases from V and 0 bases from J, with 17 bases between. CDR1 is MNHEY and CDR2 is SMNVEV in the germline V gene (reference sequence). The CDR3 is made up of 18 amino acids. CDR3 residues: CASSTYRPRSSGANVLTF. For the CDR3, the DNA is TGTGCCAGCAGTACCTACAGGCCCCGGAGCTCTGGGGCCAACGTCCTGACTTTC.

The chain combines TRBV2 with TRBJ2-1; 7 bases agree with TRBD1. This CDR3 is built from 12 residues. The junction had 6 bases not matched to a gene; V was cut back by 8 bases and J by 8 bases. CDR1 is SNHLY, CDR2 FYNNEI, per germline. The CDR3 here is CASDREGDEQFF. CDR3 coding DNA: TGTGCCAGCGACAGGGAAGGAGATGAGCAGTTCTTC.

The V call is TRBV6-1, the J call TRBJ1-2, with unresolved D. This CDR3 comprises 13 residues. Germline V CDR1 and CDR2: MNHNS, SASEGT. V lost 4 bases, J lost 12 bases, and 18 bases lay in between. The CDR3 nucleotides are TGTGCCAGCAGTGTGACCCAGCTAGGATGGGACACCTTC. This codes for CASSVTQLGWDTF.

V usage is TRBV13 and J usage is TRBJ2-5, with unresolved D. The CDR3 is 13 residues long. CDR1 and CDR2 (germline): PRHDT, FYEKMQ (reference sequence). The V and J ends lost 3 bases and 5 bases respectively, with 10 bases between them. The CDR3 loop reads CASSLSRAETQYF. As DNA, the CDR3 is TGTGCCAGCAGCTTGAGTAGGGCCGAGACCCAGTACTTC.